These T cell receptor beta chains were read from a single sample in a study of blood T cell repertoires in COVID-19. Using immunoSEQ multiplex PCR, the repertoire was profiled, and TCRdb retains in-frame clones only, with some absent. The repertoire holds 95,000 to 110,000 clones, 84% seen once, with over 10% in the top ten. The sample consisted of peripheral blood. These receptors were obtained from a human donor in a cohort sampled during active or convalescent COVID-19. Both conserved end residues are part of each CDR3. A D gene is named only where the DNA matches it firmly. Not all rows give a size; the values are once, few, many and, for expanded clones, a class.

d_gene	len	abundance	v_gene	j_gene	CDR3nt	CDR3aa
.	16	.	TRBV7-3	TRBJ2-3	TGTGCCAGCAGCTTAAGTGCGGTACCAAGCACAGATACGCAGTATTTT	CASSLSAVPSTDTQYF
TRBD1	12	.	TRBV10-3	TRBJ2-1	TGTGCCATCAGAGGACAGGGAAATGAGCAGTTCTTC	CAIRGQGNEQFF
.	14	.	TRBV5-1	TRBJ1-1	TGCGCCAGCAGCTTCCTTACAGGGAACACTGAAGCTTTCTTT	CASSFLTGNTEAFF
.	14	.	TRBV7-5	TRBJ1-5	TGTGTCAGAAGCTATCAGGCAGGCAATCAGCCCCAGCATTTT	CVRSYQAGNQPQHF
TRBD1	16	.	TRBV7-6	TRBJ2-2	TGTGCCAGCAGCTTGCCCCCCGCAGGGGGTACCGGGGAGCTGTTTTTT	CASSLPPAGGTGELFF
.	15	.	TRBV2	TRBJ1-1	TGTGCCAGCAGTGTTCGGGGTACCTTCGGCACTGAAGCTTTCTTT	CASSVRGTFGTEAFF
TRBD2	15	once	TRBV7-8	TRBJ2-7	TGTGCCAGCAGCGTGTATGGGGGGGTTTTCTACGAGCAGTACTTC	CASSVYGGVFYEQYF
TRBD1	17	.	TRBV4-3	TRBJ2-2	TGCGCCAGCAGCCAAGATACGACGGGACAGGTCACCGGGGAGCTGTTTTTT	CASSQDTTGQVTGELFF
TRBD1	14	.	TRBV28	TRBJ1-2	TGTGCCAGCAGTTGGACAGGGTGGCTCTATGGCTACACCTTC	CASSWTGWLYGYTF
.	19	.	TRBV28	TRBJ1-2	TGTGCCAGCAGTCTTGGCTGGGCAGGGAGAGTACAACAGGGAGATGGCTACACCTTC	CASSLGWAGRVQQGDGYTF
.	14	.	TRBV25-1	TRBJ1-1	TGTGCCAGCAGGGCCCCGGGGGAACCCACTGAAGCTTTCTTT	CASRAPGEPTEAFF
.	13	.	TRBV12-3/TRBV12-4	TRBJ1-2	TGTGCCAGCAGGGGGGGGACCCTCTATGGCTACACCTTC	CASRGGTLYGYTF
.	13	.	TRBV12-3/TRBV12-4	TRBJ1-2	TGTGCCAGCAGTCAGGCGGGGGGGGAGACCTACACCTTC	CASSQAGGETYTF
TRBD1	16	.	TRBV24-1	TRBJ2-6	TGTGCCACCAGTGAAAGTGACAGGGTTGGGGCCAACGTCCTGACTTTC	CATSESDRVGANVLTF
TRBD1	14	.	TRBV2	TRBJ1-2	TGTGCCAGCAGTGGAGGGACAGTTAACTATGGCTACACCTTC	CASSGGTVNYGYTF
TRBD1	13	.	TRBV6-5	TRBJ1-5	TGTGCCAGCAGGGGGGGACAGGCCGGACCCCAGCATTTT	CASRGGQAGPQHF
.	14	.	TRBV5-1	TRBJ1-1	TGCGCCAGCAGCGCTTACAGGGATAACACTGAAGCTTTCTTT	CASSAYRDNTEAFF
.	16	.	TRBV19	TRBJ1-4	TGTGCCAGTAGTATCAGCGGGGGGTGGGGAAATGAAAAACTGTTTTTT	CASSISGGWGNEKLFF
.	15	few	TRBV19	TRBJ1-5	TGTGCCAGTAGTATAGAAACAGGGTTAGGGCAGCCCCAGCATTTT	CASSIETGLGQPQHF
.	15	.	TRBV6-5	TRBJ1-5	TGTGCCAGCATTCTTACCCCCAGCGGCAATCAGCCCCAGCATTTT	CASILTPSGNQPQHF
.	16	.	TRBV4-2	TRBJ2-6	TGTGCCAGCAGCCAACAAGACCGACTTCGAGCCAACGTCCTGACTTTC	CASSQQDRLRANVLTF
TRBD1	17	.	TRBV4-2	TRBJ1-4	TGTGCCAGCAGCCAAGCGGACAGGCTGGCAACTAATGAAAAACTGTTTTTT	CASSQADRLATNEKLFF
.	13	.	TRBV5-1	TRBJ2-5	TGCGCCAGCAGCCCCGGGTACCAAGAGACCCAGTACTTC	CASSPGYQETQYF
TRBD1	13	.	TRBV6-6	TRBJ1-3	TGTGCCAGCGCGAGGGGGCTCGGAAACACCATATATTTT	CASARGLGNTIYF
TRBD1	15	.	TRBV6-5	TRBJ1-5	TGTGCCAGCAGTCCGTCGGGACAGAAAAGTCAGCCCCAGCATTTT	CASSPSGQKSQPQHF
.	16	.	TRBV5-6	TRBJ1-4	TGTGCCAGCAGCGCGACATGGACAGCTTTTAATGAAAAACTGTTTTTT	CASSATWTAFNEKLFF